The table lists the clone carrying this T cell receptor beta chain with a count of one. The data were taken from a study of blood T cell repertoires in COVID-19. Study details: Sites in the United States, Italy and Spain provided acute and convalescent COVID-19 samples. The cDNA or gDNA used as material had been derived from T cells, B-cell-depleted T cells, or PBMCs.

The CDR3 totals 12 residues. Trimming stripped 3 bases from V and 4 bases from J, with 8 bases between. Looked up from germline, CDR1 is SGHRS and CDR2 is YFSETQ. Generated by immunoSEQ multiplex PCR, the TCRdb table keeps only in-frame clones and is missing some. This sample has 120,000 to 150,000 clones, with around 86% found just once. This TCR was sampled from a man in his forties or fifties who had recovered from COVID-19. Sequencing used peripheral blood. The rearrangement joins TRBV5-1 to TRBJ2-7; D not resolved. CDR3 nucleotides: TGCGCCAGCAGCTCAGATTTATACGAGCAGTACTTC. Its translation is CASSSDLYEQYF.